The 27 T cell receptor beta chains presented below share a single source sample, sequenced in a study of blood T cell repertoires in COVID-19. Clones were read by immunoSEQ multiplex PCR, and TCRdb kept only the in-frame ones, dropping some. This sample yields some 290,000 clones, of which nearly 90% are seen a single time; 11% belongs to the top ten. Sequences were obtained from peripheral blood. The receptors derive from a woman in her 30s with COVID-19, enrolled during active disease.

The V gene is TRBV9, the J gene TRBJ2-1, with D maybe TRBD2 (5 bases). Germline CDR1 reads SGDLS; CDR2 reads YYNGEE. V was cut by 8 bases and J by 11 bases, with 17 bases left in between. The CDR3 has 12 amino acids. CDR3 residues: CARDFSSPQQFF. The DNA of the CDR3 is TGTGCCAGGGACTTTAGCTCCCCGCAGCAGTTCTTC.

This clone came up once. The chain couples TRBV18 to TRBJ1-2; D is unclear. With 0 bases removed from V and 5 bases from J, the gap between germline ends came to 10 bases. CDR3 length: 14 amino acids. Germline CDR1 reads KGHSH; CDR2 reads LQKENI. This CDR3 reads CASSPPSGEYGYTF. The CDR3 DNA sequence: TGTGCCAGCTCACCACCCTCAGGTGAATATGGCTACACCTTC.

As for this clone: At one end, the junction sequence differs from germline, possibly due to a read error. V and J are TRBV7-6 and TRBJ2-7; 8 nucleotides line up with TRBD1. CDR3 length equals 15 residues. Germline V gene lookup returns CDR1 SGHVS and CDR2 FNYEAQ. The CDR3 protein is CASSLVGTGVPSFDF. The CDR3 coding sequence is TGTGCCAGCAGCTTAGTTGGGACAGGTGTCCCCTCCTTTGACTTC. Combining the CDR3 with reference TRBV7-6 and TRBJ2-7 gives the whole variable domain GAGVSQSPRYKVTKRGQDVALRCDPISGHVSLYWYRQALGQGPEFLTYFNYEAQQDKSGLPNDRFSAERPEGSISTLTIQRTEQRDSAMYRCASSLVGTGVPSFDFGPGTRLTVT.

The chain combines TRBV28 with TRBJ1-6; D not certain. The CDR3 loop spans 13 amino acids. Between the trimmed V and J ends, which lost 5 bases and 9 bases, there was a span of 11 bases. Germline loops: CDR1 MDHEN, CDR2 SYDVKM. The CDR3 sequence is CASSLLRGSPLHF. Here the CDR3 DNA reads TGTGCCAGCAGTCTCCTCCGAGGTTCACCCCTCCACTTT.

This rearrangement joins TRBV19 to TRBJ1-1, with 8 bases fitting TRBD1. Germline CDR1 reads LNHDA; CDR2 reads SQIVND (reference sequence). The CDR3 consists of 20 residues. J gave up 5 bases and V 9 bases, and 29 bases lay outside the gene matches. The CDR3 region is CARNYQADREIHLGRTEAFF. The CDR3 DNA is TGTGCCAGAAACTACCAAGCGGACAGGGAAATACATTTAGGCCGTACTGAAGCTTTCTTT.

The V and J genes are TRBV18 and TRBJ2-3, with D perhaps TRBD2 (5 bases). CDR3 length equals 16 residues. V was trimmed by 5 bases and J by 2 bases, leaving 17 bases between them. Germline assignment: CDR1 KGHSH and CDR2 LQKENI. The CDR3 region is CASSSSRPGSTDTQYF. The CDR3 nucleotides are TGTGCCAGCTCATCGAGCCGACCGGGGTCCACAGATACGCAGTATTTT.

The chain joins TRBV27 to TRBJ2-1, with D unclear. V shed 2 bases and J shed 6 bases, with 14 bases lying between them. Germline-derived CDR1 and CDR2 are MNHEY and SMNVEV (reference sequence). CDR3 length equals 15 residues. CDR3 coding DNA: TGTGCCAGCAGTTTACCCCACGGATCGGGCAATGAGCAGTTCTTC. This sequence encodes CASSLPHGSGNEQFF.

This sequence joins TRBV18 and TRBJ1-1, with TRBD1 identical over 7 bases. The CDR3 contains 14 residues. Germline V gene sequence: CDR1 KGHSH, CDR2 LQKENI. Trimming took 5 bases from V and 5 from J; bases not matched to a gene: 8. The CDR3 region has the DNA TGTGCCAGCTCATCGGACAGGTGGGGGACTGAAGCTTTCTTT. Translating it yields CASSSDRWGTEAFF.

This chain links TRBV18 with TRBJ1-1, with D hard to call. The CDR3 spans 14 residues. CDR1 KGHSH and CDR2 LQKENI come from the germline V gene. V dropped 0 bases and J dropped 1 base, with 6 bases sitting between them. The CDR3 loop reads CASSPPSGNTEAFF. The CDR3 coding sequence is TGTGCCAGCTCACCACCATCAGGGAACACTGAAGCTTTCTTT.

The V gene is TRBV7-9, the J gene TRBJ2-1; TRBD1 might be the D (5 bases). CDR3 size: 13 residues. Per germline, CDR1 SEHNR and CDR2 FQNEAQ (reference sequence). Trimming left V 5 bases short and J 9 bases short, with 14 bases between. The CDR3 protein is CASSPHTQGEQFF. The CDR3 nucleotides read TGTGCCAGCAGCCCCCATACCCAGGGTGAGCAGTTCTTC.

The chain has TRBV29-1 and TRBJ2-1; 10 positions agree with TRBD2. The length of the CDR3 is 15 residues. V was clipped by 0 bases and J by 12 bases; unmatched bases: 11. Germline V CDR1 and CDR2: SQVTM, ANQGSEA. The CDR3 nucleotides are TGCAGCGTTGAAGATGAGCGGGGGGGAACTCTTTCGCAGTTCTTC. Translation gives CSVEDERGGTLSQFF.

The chain carries TRBV20-1 and TRBJ2-1; D is unresolved. This CDR3 comprises 13 residues. V dropped 3 bases and J dropped 0 bases, with 6 bases sitting between them. Germline assignment: CDR1 DFQATT and CDR2 SNEGSKA (reference sequence). The CDR3 here is CSASLSSYNEQFF. The CDR3 DNA follows: TGCAGTGCTAGTCTTAGCTCCTACAATGAGCAGTTCTTC.

The V call is TRBV7-9, the J call TRBJ2-2, with 9 bases fitting TRBD1. There are 17 residues in the CDR3. V was clipped by 2 bases and J by 6 bases; unmatched bases: 10. CDR1 is SEHNR, CDR2 FQNEAQ, per germline (reference sequence). Written as DNA, the CDR3 is TGTGCCAGCAGCTTAATTCGGGACAGGGTCCGCGCCGGGGAGCTGTTTTTT. As protein: CASSLIRDRVRAGELFF. The full variable domain, with the rest looked up from reference TRBV7-9 and TRBJ2-2, is DTGVSQNPRHKITKRGQNVTFRCDPISEHNRLYWYRQTLGQGPEFLTYFQNEAQLEKSRLLSDRFSAERPKGSFSTLEIQRTEQGDSAMYLCASSLIRDRVRAGELFFGEGSRLTVL.

The CDR3 nucleotides are TGTGCCAGTAGCACAGGGATTGGCTACACCTTC. The encoded protein is CASSTGIGYTF. V and J are TRBV19 and TRBJ1-2; a weak D match, TRBD1 (6 bases). Looked up from germline, CDR1 is LNHDA and CDR2 is SQIVND (reference sequence). This CDR3 has 11 residues. Trimming took off 6 bases at V and 7 bases at J, with 9 bases between the two ends. Supplemented by reference TRBV19 and TRBJ1-2, the full variable domain reads DGGITQSPKYLFRKEGQNVTLSCEQNLNHDAMYWYRQDPGQGLRLIYYSQIVNDFQKGDIAEGYSVSREKKESFPLTVTSAQKNPTAFYLCASSTGIGYTFGSGTRLTVV.

V usage is TRBV7-2 and J usage is TRBJ2-3; 9 bases fit TRBD1. This CDR3 is 18 amino acids long. V was pared by 5 bases and J by 2 bases, with 14 bases of the junction left unmatched. From germline, CDR1 is SGHTA and CDR2 FQGNSA. The CDR3 spells CASSKYTGGALNTDTQYF. CDR3 in DNA: TGTGCCAGCAGCAAGTACACAGGGGGCGCCTTGAACACAGATACGCAGTATTTT.

V and J are TRBV6-5 and TRBJ1-4, with 8 bases fitting TRBD1. Germline V gene sequence: CDR1 MNHEY, CDR2 SVGAGI. This CDR3 contains 15 residues. J was trimmed by 6 bases and V by 5 bases; bases with no gene match: 8. As DNA, the CDR3 is TGTGCCAGCAGTCGAACAGGGGGACCCTATGAAAAACTGTTTTTT. It translates to CASSRTGGPYEKLFF.

This clone was seen a handful of times. The gene calls are TRBV30 and TRBJ2-7; 9 bases are shared with TRBD1. This CDR3 comprises 14 residues. CDR1 GTSNPN and CDR2 SVGIG come from the germline V gene (reference sequence). J was trimmed by 2 bases and V by 2 bases; bases with no gene match: 4. CDR3 in DNA: TGTGCCTGGAGTAGGGGACAGGGAACCTACGAGCAGTACTTC. It specifies CAWSRGQGTYEQYF.

The rearrangement joins TRBV29-1 to TRBJ1-2; a possible D gene is TRBD1 (5 bases). V lost 3 bases to trimming and J lost 6 bases, with 11 bases between them. This CDR3 spans 12 amino acids. Germline V gene lookup returns CDR1 SQVTM and CDR2 ANQGSEA. In nucleotides, the CDR3 is TGCAGCGTTGACAGGGTAGACAATGGCTACACCTTC. Translation: CSVDRVDNGYTF.

The chain is built from TRBV27 and TRBJ2-1, with D possibly matching TRBD2 (6 bases). The germline gives CDR1 MNHEY, CDR2 SMNVEV (reference sequence). The CDR3 spans 15 residues. V was trimmed by 5 bases and J by 2 bases, leaving 13 bases between them. CDR3 nucleotide sequence: TGTGCCAGCAGTCTGACTAGGGCTGCCTACAATGAGCAGTTCTTC. Amino acids: CASSLTRAAYNEQFF.

This chain connects TRBV11-1 to TRBJ1-3; D gene unclear. The CDR3 has 16 amino acids. The V and J ends lost 3 bases and 0 bases respectively, with 12 bases between them. Germline assignment: CDR1 SGHAT and CDR2 FQDESV (reference sequence). CDR3 in DNA: TGTGCCAGCAGCTTCATCCCCGAGGGCTCTGGAAACACCATATATTTT. As protein: CASSFIPEGSGNTIYF.

This chain uses TRBV5-5 with TRBJ2-5; no clear D gene. There are 16 residues in the CDR3. Trimming left V 3 bases short and J 5 bases short, with 20 bases between. Germline loops: CDR1 SGHKS, CDR2 YYEKEE (reference sequence). The chain's CDR3 is CASSSWWSPAGETQYF. In nucleotides, the CDR3 is TGTGCCAGCAGCTCGTGGTGGAGCCCAGCTGGGGAGACCCAGTACTTC.

The J gene is TRBJ1-1, the V gene TRBV4-1, with a possible D match to TRBD1 (5 bases). Trimming shortened V by 0 bases and J by 4 bases, and 12 bases separated the two germline ends. Germline V CDR1 and CDR2: MGHRA, YSYEKL. The CDR3 has 15 residues. CDR3 amino acids: CASSQDRLGGTEAFF. DNA for the CDR3: TGCGCCAGCAGCCAAGACCGGCTGGGGGGCACTGAAGCTTTCTTT.

V gene TRBV19 combines with J gene TRBJ1-2, with D tentatively TRBD1 (5 bases). This CDR3 has 13 residues. Per the germline V gene, CDR1 is LNHDA and CDR2 is SQIVND (reference sequence). V lost 9 bases, J lost 0 bases, and 11 bases lay in between. The CDR3 here is CASSDITNYGYTF. CDR3 nucleotides: TGTGCCAGCTCGGACATAACTAACTATGGCTACACCTTC.

This clone was picked up a small number of times. One end of the junction is discordant with germline, which a read error may explain. The chain employs TRBV29-1 and TRBJ1-3; D possibly corresponds to TRBD1 (5 bases). The CDR3 consists of 14 residues. In germline, CDR1 is SQVTM, CDR2 ANQGSEA. CDR3 protein: CSALRGGGVSTVDF. DNA for the CDR3: TGCAGCGCCCTTCGGGGCGGCGGGGTGTCCACGGTGGATTTT.

In the case of this clone: The same CDR3 is also encoded by other DNA sequences in this sample. V and J are TRBV9 and TRBJ2-7, with 9 bases lining up with TRBD2. Germline V gene lookup returns CDR1 SGDLS and CDR2 YYNGEE. CDR3 length: 15 residues. Trimming at V came to 0 bases and at J to 3 bases, leaving 4 bases not matched to a gene. The CDR3: CASSVGRGGLYEQYF. For the CDR3, the DNA is TGTGCCAGCAGCGTAGGGCGGGGGGGCCTCTACGAGCAGTACTTC.

This chain uses TRBV28 with TRBJ2-3, with D perhaps matching TRBD2 (7 bases). The CDR3 is 15 residues long. Deletions cut 2 bases from V and 2 bases from J, with 11 bases between. Germline assignment: CDR1 MDHEN and CDR2 SYDVKM. The CDR3 loop reads CASSLGGALTDTQYF. The CDR3 DNA sequence: TGTGCCAGCAGTTTAGGGGGGGCACTCACAGATACGCAGTATTTT.

The V and J genes are TRBV5-1 and TRBJ1-2; 9 bases are a match to TRBD1. With 3 bases clipped from V and 5 bases from J, the junction kept 5 bases outside the gene matches. The CDR3 is 14 amino acids. CDR1 is SGHRS and CDR2 is YFSETQ in the germline V gene. The CDR3 sequence: CASSSAGTGYGYTF. In DNA, the CDR3 is TGCGCCAGCAGCTCCGCCGGGACAGGGTATGGCTACACCTTC.